These T cell receptor beta chains were read from a single sample in a study of blood T cell repertoires in COVID-19. Sequencing used immunoSEQ multiplex PCR; TCRdb keeps in-frame clones, though not all of them. The table shows tens of thousands of clones, with 83% occurring only once. The sequencing sample was made of peripheral blood. These receptors were obtained from a middle-aged man with acute or convalescent COVID-19. Each CDR3 is given with its conserved first and last residue. Each record gives: J gene, V gene, clone size, D gene, CDR3 protein, CDR3 DNA. The D gene is left open where the match is weak. Clone sizes are given selectively: once, few, many, or a class where the clone is expanded.

>TRBJ2-5|TRBV7-8|few|TRBD2
CASSRLAGEAETQYF
TGTGCCAGCAGCAGATTAGCGGGAGAAGCAGAGACCCAGTACTTC
>TRBJ2-1|TRBV24-1|.|.
CATSHGYRDEQFF
TGTGCCACCAGTCATGGGTACCGGGATGAGCAGTTCTTC
>TRBJ2-1|TRBV6-2/TRBV6-3|.|.
CASSSLGGSSYNEQFF
TGTGCCAGCAGTTCTCTCGGAGGTAGCTCCTACAATGAGCAGTTCTTC
>TRBJ1-4|TRBV3-1/TRBV3-2|.|.
CASSQGVATNEKLFF
TGTGCCAGCAGCCAGGGAGTAGCAACTAATGAAAAACTGTTTTTT
>TRBJ1-2|TRBV24-1|.|TRBD1
CATSDSGQGTKGRDGYTF
TGTGCCACCAGTGATTCAGGACAGGGGACTAAAGGACGAGATGGCTACACCTTC
>TRBJ1-4|TRBV7-2|.|.
CASSSGFNEKLFF
TGTGCCAGCAGCTCGGGGTTTAATGAAAAACTGTTTTTT
>TRBJ1-3|TRBV4-2|.|.
CASSPKGEGSGNTIYF
TGTGCCAGCAGCCCCAAAGGGGAAGGCTCTGGAAACACCATATATTTT
>TRBJ2-5|TRBV11-2|.|TRBD1
CASSLGNRQGQETQYF
TGTGCCAGCAGCTTGGGGAACCGACAGGGACAAGAGACCCAGTACTTC
>TRBJ2-2|TRBV11-3|.|.
CASSLEEGARTGELFF
TGTGCCAGCAGCTTAGAGGAGGGGGCGAGAACCGGGGAGCTGTTTTTT
>TRBJ2-1|TRBV2|.|TRBD2
CATKVERGSEQFF
TGTGCCACCAAAGTGGAGCGGGGGAGTGAGCAGTTCTTC